These 10 T cell receptor beta chains were sequenced from one sample in a study of glioma-infiltrating T cells after dendritic cell vaccination. Some clones are missing from TCRdb's copy, which holds only in-frame ones; the method was immunoSEQ multiplex PCR. Among approximately 85,000 clones listed, around 84% were seen once. Time point here: after dendritic cell vaccination, including at tumor progression/relapse. The starting material was blood, obtained after dendritic cell vaccination. The receptors shown here come from a human donor with glioblastoma.

The V gene is TRBV28, the J gene TRBJ1-1; D call uncertain. V shed 6 bases and J shed 6 bases, with 14 bases lying between them. This CDR3 is 13 amino acids long. The V gene's germline CDR1 is MDHEN and CDR2 SYDVKM. The CDR3, as DNA: TGTGCCAGCAGCGGCAGATCCGGGTCTGAAGCTTTCTTT. Protein sequence: CASSGRSGSEAFF.

The rearrangement links TRBV4-3 to TRBJ2-6; D unresolved. CDR3 length equals 13 residues. From germline, CDR1 is LGHNA and CDR2 YSLEER. V lost 4 bases to trimming and J lost 4 bases, with 5 bases between them. For the CDR3, the DNA is TGCGCCAGCAGCCCGAGGGGGGCCAACGTCCTGACTTTC. It specifies CASSPRGANVLTF.

The chain couples TRBV30 to TRBJ2-4; D is undetermined. Per the germline V gene, CDR1 is GTSNPN and CDR2 is SVGIG (reference sequence). V was pared by 2 bases and J by 0 bases, with 8 bases between. The CDR3 extends over 14 amino acids. The chain's CDR3 is CAWSSLLAKNIQYF. DNA of the CDR3: TGTGCCTGGAGTTCTCTTTTAGCCAAAAACATTCAGTACTTC.

The chain has TRBV13 and TRBJ2-3; 7 bases are shared with TRBD2. Unmatched junction bases numbered 10, after V lost 2 bases and J lost 2 bases. The germline gives CDR1 PRHDT, CDR2 FYEKMQ (reference sequence). This CDR3 region has 17 residues. The CDR3, as DNA: TGTGCCAGCAGCTTAAGAGGGGCTAGCGGTAACACAGATACGCAGTATTTT. It translates to CASSLRGASGNTDTQYF.

The rearrangement uses TRBV7-9 and TRBJ2-7; 11 positions agree with TRBD2. CDR1 and CDR2 (germline): SEHNR, FQNEAQ (reference sequence). V was clipped by 1 base and J by 0 bases; unmatched bases: 2. This CDR3 has 16 amino acids. The CDR3 sequence: CASSLGLAGGSYEQYF. The CDR3 DNA sequence: TGTGCCAGCAGCTTAGGCCTAGCGGGGGGCTCCTACGAGCAGTACTTC.

The chain joins TRBV10-3 to TRBJ1-5, with TRBD1 matching over 7 bases. This CDR3 contains 14 residues. V shed 6 bases and J 3 bases; nucleotides not matched to a gene: 5. CDR1 ENHRY and CDR2 SYGVKD come from the germline V gene. For the CDR3, the DNA is TGTGCCATCAGAGAACAGGGGTCCAATCAGCCCCAGCATTTT. Amino acid sequence: CAIREQGSNQPQHF.

The genes are TRBV6-6 and TRBJ1-2; TRBD1 matches at 8 bases. CDR1 is MNHNY and CDR2 is SVGAGI in the germline V gene (reference sequence). This CDR3 is built from 13 residues. The J segment lost 2 bases and the V segment lost 6 bases, leaving 2 bases of the junction unmatched. CDR3 DNA: TGTGCCAGCAGCCGGACAGGGAACTATGGCTACACCTTC. This gives the protein CASSRTGNYGYTF.

This sequence joins TRBV13 and TRBJ1-3; TRBD1 matches at 7 bases. CDR3 length: 16 amino acids. The junction had 4 bases not matched to a gene; V was cut back by 2 bases and J by 0 bases. Germline V gene lookup returns CDR1 PRHDT and CDR2 FYEKMQ (reference sequence). CDR3 amino acids: CASSLQGGGSGNTIYF. The CDR3 DNA reads TGTGCCAGCAGCTTACAGGGGGGCGGCTCTGGAAACACCATATATTTT.

The chain has TRBV19 and TRBJ1-5; D ambiguous. Germline CDR1 and CDR2: LNHDA and SQIVND (reference sequence). The CDR3 runs 18 residues. V was trimmed by 3 bases and J by 1 base, leaving 19 bases between them. CDR3 residues: CASSIFMEGARSNQPQHF. The CDR3 coding sequence is TGTGCCAGTAGTATTTTTATGGAGGGCGCCAGGAGCAATCAGCCCCAGCATTTT.

The chain has TRBV6-5 and TRBJ1-1; 7 bases fit TRBD1. This CDR3 is built from 14 residues. Germline loops: CDR1 MNHEY, CDR2 SVGAGI. J gave up 5 bases and V 6 bases, and 9 bases lay outside the gene matches. The CDR3 loop reads CASSRRGKTTEAFF. The CDR3 DNA reads TGTGCCAGCAGCCGCAGGGGGAAAACGACTGAAGCTTTCTTT.